Following are 21 T cell receptor beta chains from one sample sequenced in a study of shared clonotypes between healthy human individuals. This table comes from immunoSEQ multiplex PCR, and its TCRdb copy is limited to in-frame clones, with some not included. The table has fewer than 350,000 clones, around 87% seen once. Sequencing input: memory CD8+ T cells sorted from blood. Documented subset: CD45RO+ cells pooled with CCR7-negative TemRA cells. These receptors originate from a man younger than 30 in good health.

Here the CDR3 reads CASSLGMGEQYF. CDR3 nucleotide sequence: TGTGCCAGCAGCTTAGGGATGGGCGAGCAGTACTTC. The rearrangement uses TRBV7-9 and TRBJ2-7, with D unresolved. Germline CDR1 reads SEHNR; CDR2 reads FQNEAQ (reference sequence). The CDR3 has 12 residues. With 1 base removed from V and 6 bases from J, the gap between germline ends came to 7 bases.

The chain recombines TRBV6-1 with TRBJ1-2; possible D gene TRBD1, 5 bases. The V end lost 4 bases, the J end lost 8 bases, and 26 bases lay between the germline ends. This CDR3 has 17 amino acids. Germline CDR1 reads MNHNS; CDR2 reads SASEGT. CDR3 coding DNA: TGTGCCAGCAGTGGGGACGTGGGAAAAACCCCCAAACACGGCTACACCTTC. Protein: CASSGDVGKTPKHGYTF.

This clone was observed a handful of times. The J gene is TRBJ2-7, the V gene TRBV15, with D perhaps matching TRBD1 (6 bases). The CDR3 sequence is 13 residues long. With 1 base removed from V and 7 bases from J, the gap between germline ends came to 11 bases. Germline assignment: CDR1 LNHNV and CDR2 YYDKDF (reference sequence). The CDR3 DNA sequence: TGTGCCACCAGCAGAGTGGGGGCGCGAGAGCAGTACTTC. Translation gives CATSRVGAREQYF. Together with reference TRBV15 and TRBJ2-7, the CDR3 gives the full variable domain: DAMVIQNPRYQVTQFGKPVTLSCSQTLNHNVMYWYQQKSSQAPKLLFHYYDKDFNNEADTPDNFQSRRPNTSFCFLDIRSPGLGDTAMYLCATSRVGAREQYFGPGTRLTVT.

The V call is TRBV2, the J call TRBJ2-3; a possible D gene is TRBD1 (5 bases). Germline V lookup: CDR1 SNHLY, CDR2 FYNNEI. The CDR3 loop spans 14 amino acids. V was cut by 8 bases and J by 0 bases, with 12 bases left in between. CDR3 residues: CASELRGSTDTQYF. The CDR3 nucleotides are TGTGCCAGCGAGTTAAGGGGCAGCACAGATACGCAGTATTTT.

The chain links TRBV4-1 to TRBJ2-7; 11 bases map to TRBD2. V was pared by 3 bases and J by 5 bases, with 3 bases of the junction left unmatched. This CDR3 region has 14 residues. CDR1 is MGHRA and CDR2 is YSYEKL in the germline V gene. CDR3 in DNA: TGCGCCAGCAGCCATACTAGCGGGAGAGACGAGCAGTACTTC. It yields the protein CASSHTSGRDEQYF.

The chain employs TRBV2 and TRBJ1-4; D call uncertain. The CDR3 runs 17 residues. Deletions cut 1 base from V and 0 bases from J, with 12 bases between. CDR1 and CDR2 from the germline V gene are SNHLY and FYNNEI. The CDR3 is CASSEGVGFATNEKLFF. Written as DNA, the CDR3 is TGTGCCAGCAGTGAAGGTGTTGGGTTTGCAACTAATGAAAAACTGTTTTTT.

The V call is TRBV5-1, the J call TRBJ1-3; D gene unclear. The germline V gene encodes CDR1 SGHRS and CDR2 YFSETQ. V dropped 0 bases and J dropped 0 bases, with 10 bases sitting between them. This CDR3 spans 16 amino acids. For the CDR3, the DNA is TGCGCCAGCAGCTTGGGGCACTGGAGCTCTGGAAACACCATATATTTT. Amino acids: CASSLGHWSSGNTIYF. Supplemented by reference TRBV5-1 and TRBJ1-3, the full variable domain reads KAGVTQTPRYLIKTRGQQVTLSCSPISGHRSVSWYQQTPGQGLQFLFEYFSETQRNKGNFPGRFSGRQFSNSRSEMNVSTLELGDSALYLCASSLGHWSSGNTIYFGEGSWLTVV.

This clone was found many times. The chain is built from TRBV2 and TRBJ2-1; 9 nucleotides line up with TRBD2. J was trimmed by 5 bases and V by 7 bases; bases with no gene match: 3. Per the germline V gene, CDR1 is SNHLY and CDR2 is FYNNEI. CDR3 length: 13 amino acids. CDR3 region: CASKTSGHNEQFF. The CDR3, as DNA: TGTGCCAGCAAGACTAGCGGTCACAATGAGCAGTTCTTC. The entire variable domain, with the rest obtained from reference TRBV2 and TRBJ2-1, is as follows: EPEVTQTPSHQVTQMGQEVILRCVPISNHLYFYWYRQILGQKVEFLVSFYNNEISEKSEIFDDQFSVERPDGSNFTLKIRSTKLEDSAMYFCASKTSGHNEQFFGPGTRLTVL.

This sequence joins TRBV27 and TRBJ1-6; perhaps TRBD1 as D (5 bases). CDR1 MNHEY and CDR2 SMNVEV come from the germline V gene (reference sequence). V dropped 3 bases and J dropped 7 bases, with 10 bases sitting between them. The CDR3 is 14 residues long. The CDR3 reads CASSFLGGNSPLHF. In DNA form, the CDR3 reads TGTGCCAGCAGTTTTCTGGGGGGGAATTCACCCCTCCACTTT.

This chain uses TRBV2 with TRBJ2-7; unclear D gene. CDR3 length: 12 amino acids. Germline V CDR1 and CDR2: SNHLY, FYNNEI. V lost 8 bases to trimming and J lost 5 bases, with 13 bases between them. The CDR3 here is CASHGYADEQYF. CDR3 DNA: TGTGCCAGCCACGGATATGCGGACGAGCAGTACTTC.

The rearrangement links TRBV5-4 to TRBJ2-7, with D tentatively TRBD1 (6 bases). In germline, CDR1 is SGHNT, CDR2 YYREEE (reference sequence). Deletions cut 2 bases from V and 1 base from J, with 7 bases between. This CDR3 comprises 13 residues. Here the CDR3 reads CASSLQGSYEQYF. DNA for the CDR3: TGTGCCAGCAGCTTACAGGGTTCCTACGAGCAGTACTTC. The variable domain in full, with the rest retrieved from reference TRBV5-4 and TRBJ2-7, is ETGVTQSPTHLIKTRGQQVTLRCSSQSGHNTVSWYQQALGQGPQFIFQYYREEENGRGNFPPRFSGLQFPNYSSELNVNALELDDSALYLCASSLQGSYEQYFGPGTRLTVT.

The CDR3 DNA sequence: TGTGCCTGGAAGTCGGCAGATACGCAGTATTTT. It yields the protein CAWKSADTQYF. The chain carries TRBV30 and TRBJ2-3, with D uncertain. V lost 4 bases and J lost 4, with 6 bases in between. Germline V gene lookup returns CDR1 GTSNPN and CDR2 SVGIG (reference sequence). CDR3 length: 11 amino acids. Variable domain in full (rest from reference TRBV30 and TRBJ2-3): SQTIHQWPATLVQPVGSPLSLECTVEGTSNPNLYWYRQAAGRGLQLLFYSVGIGQISSEVPQNLSASRPQDRQFILSSKKLLLSDSGFYLCAWKSADTQYFGPGTRLTVL.

The genes are TRBV7-9 and TRBJ1-1; possible D gene TRBD1, 6 bases. CDR1 is SEHNR and CDR2 is FQNEAQ in the germline V gene (reference sequence). V shed 9 bases and J shed 4 bases, with 12 bases lying between them. This CDR3 spans 12 amino acids. The CDR3 nucleotides read TGTGCCAGTGCAGGGGACCTCACTGAAGCTTTCTTT. This codes for CASAGDLTEAFF.

This clone has a single count. V usage is TRBV28 and J usage is TRBJ2-7; 9 bases match TRBD1. In germline, CDR1 is MDHEN, CDR2 SYDVKM. This CDR3 is 15 amino acids long. The J segment lost 2 bases and the V segment lost 3 bases, leaving 5 bases of the junction unmatched. The CDR3 coding sequence is TGTGCCAGCAGTTTTTGGCGACAGGGGGCCTACGAGCAGTACTTC. Its protein product is CASSFWRQGAYEQYF.

This clone is a singleton in its sample. The rearrangement joins TRBV7-2 to TRBJ2-7, with unresolved D. The germline gives CDR1 SGHTA, CDR2 FQGNSA. V lost 4 bases, J lost 6 bases, and 19 bases lay in between. The CDR3 is 15 amino acids. CDR3 DNA sequence: TGTGCCAGCAGCTATACCTTTTTTGGAGCCTCCGAGCAGTACTTC. Its protein is CASSYTFFGASEQYF.

The J gene is TRBJ1-3, the V gene TRBV28; D unresolved. CDR1 is MDHEN and CDR2 is SYDVKM in the germline V gene. V was pared by 6 bases and J by 3 bases, with 12 bases between. The CDR3 contains 14 residues. CDR3: CASRFGQLGNTIYF. CDR3 nucleotide sequence: TGTGCCAGCAGATTTGGGCAACTTGGAAACACCATATATTTT. Full variable domain (remainder filled in from reference TRBV28 and TRBJ1-3): DVKVTQSSRYLVKRTGEKVFLECVQDMDHENMFWYRQDPGLGLRLIYFSYDVKMKEKGDIPEGYSVSREKKERFSLILESASTNQTSMYLCASRFGQLGNTIYFGEGSWLTVV.

The chain couples TRBV5-1 to TRBJ2-1, with D perhaps TRBD2 (5 bases). CDR1 SGHRS and CDR2 YFSETQ come from the germline V gene. The CDR3 is 15 residues long. V was cut by 0 bases and J by 8 bases, with 15 bases left in between. The CDR3 region is CASSLARTGGHEQFF. As DNA, the CDR3 is TGCGCCAGCAGCTTGGCCCGGACTGGTGGGCATGAGCAGTTCTTC.

The V gene is TRBV13, the J gene TRBJ2-5, with 7 bases lining up with TRBD2. The CDR3 covers 14 residues. Germline V lookup: CDR1 PRHDT, CDR2 FYEKMQ (reference sequence). After removal of 3 bases from V and 3 bases from J, the junction contained 4 bases not matched to a gene. The CDR3 DNA reads TGTGCCAGCAGCTTGCGGGGGTTGGAAGAGACCCAGTACTTC. This encodes CASSLRGLEETQYF.

The J gene is TRBJ2-7, the V gene TRBV7-9; 7 bases line up with TRBD2. Germline V gene sequence: CDR1 SEHNR, CDR2 FQNEAQ (reference sequence). The CDR3 loop spans 13 amino acids. J was trimmed by 3 bases and V by 5 bases; bases with no gene match: 4. The CDR3 sequence: CASSRGENYEQYF. In DNA form, the CDR3 reads TGTGCCAGCAGCCGGGGGGAGAACTACGAGCAGTACTTC.

V usage is TRBV5-6 and J usage is TRBJ2-5, with 12 positions matching TRBD1. V was clipped by 5 bases and J by 5 bases; unmatched bases: 7. From germline, CDR1 is SGHDT and CDR2 YYEEEE. The CDR3 extends over 15 amino acids. The CDR3 sequence: CASRFGTGGYETQYF. As DNA, the CDR3 is TGTGCCAGCAGATTTGGGACAGGGGGCTACGAGACCCAGTACTTC.

The gene calls are TRBV13 and TRBJ2-1; the D gene could be TRBD1 or TRBD2 (5 bases each). The CDR3 length is 15 residues. Germline V gene sequence: CDR1 PRHDT, CDR2 FYEKMQ (reference sequence). The V end was cut by 4 bases, the J end by 3 bases, with 13 bases between. This chain's CDR3 is CASSSPGLGYNEQFF. The CDR3 bases are TGTGCCAGCAGCTCTCCGGGGCTGGGCTACAATGAGCAGTTCTTC.